This T cell receptor (beta chain) was captured by sequencing in a study of T cells in Graves' hyperthyroidism and ophthalmopathy. This clonotype has a count of ten or more. The investigators amplified TCR beta CDR3 regions from RNA transcripts. TCR CDR3 underwent first-round RT-PCR with the HTBI primer set. TCRdb itself ran the multiplex PCR reads through MiXCR, one entry per CDR3 protein. The table lists some 600,000 distinct CDR3 sequences, more than 11% of them singletons, with roughly 5.7% in the top ten. V lost 3 bases and J lost 1; bases outside the gene matches: 11. This CDR3 comprises 18 residues. From germline, CDR1 is MNHNS and CDR2 SASEGT. Lactation, pregnancy, other autoimmune disease or uncontrolled infection excluded patients. Based on clinical symptoms, serum thyroxine and TRAb, thyroid ultrasound and orbital computed tomography, diagnoses were reached. Each 10 ml fresh peripheral blood draw supplied the PBMCs.

This TCR derives from a woman aged 25 to 39 with Graves' hyperthyroidism that later progressed to Graves' ophthalmopathy. The genes are TRBV6-1 and TRBJ1-5; 8 nucleotides align to TRBD1. Sequencing was carried out using blood. CDR3 protein: CASSDGSGGVWSNQPQHF. The CDR3 DNA sequence: TGTGCCAGCAGTGATGGGTCAGGGGGCGTCTGGAGCAATCAGCCCCAGCATTTT.